This TCR beta chain stems from a study of early T cells in non-severe SARS-CoV-2 infection. Study-wide background: With bulk RNA from unsorted whole blood as input, sequencing yielded unpaired chains. General observations from the study: Anti-spike CD8 specificities were favored by VDJdb matching, whose results missed private and CD4 specificities.

In germline, CDR1 is DFQATT, CDR2 SNEGSKA (reference sequence). Losses at the gene ends were 4 bases for V and 8 bases for J; bases not matched to a gene: 16. The CDR3 consists of 17 residues. This clonotype turned up a few times. Its antigen is as yet unknown. As part of library construction, unique molecular identifiers were attached to individual cDNA molecules. TCRdb itself ran the 5' RACE reads through MiXCR, one entry per CDR3 protein. The repertoire holds about 29,000 distinct CDR3 sequences, roughly 5% seen once, with under 6.5% in the top ten. This sequence joins TRBV20-1 and TRBJ2-1, with TRBD2 matching over 11 bases. This sequence originates from an adult who was a healthcare worker with PCR-confirmed SARS-CoV-2 infection or an uninfected control (not recorded which). Sequencing used whole blood. CDR3 DNA: TGCAGTGCTACACGTCGGGGCCCTAGCGGGGGGAGTGATGAGCAGTTCTTC. This sequence encodes CSATRRGPSGGSDEQFF.